Presented here are 5 T cell receptor beta chains from one specimen sequenced in a study of blood T cell repertoires in COVID-19. This table comes from immunoSEQ multiplex PCR, and its TCRdb copy is limited to in-frame clones, with some not included. Of over 250,000 clones listed, roughly 89% are singletons. Sequenced: PBMCs or T cells enriched from blood (not recorded which). Receptor source: a woman aged 55-69 years who had recovered from COVID-19.

The V call is TRBV27, the J call TRBJ1-6; D is unclear. The germline V gene encodes CDR1 MNHEY and CDR2 SMNVEV (reference sequence). CDR3 length: 16 residues. Trimming removed 6 bases from V and 0 bases from J, with 12 bases in between. CDR3 sequence reads: CASSDSASSYNSPLHF. CDR3 in DNA: TGTGCCAGCAGCGATTCCGCGAGCTCCTATAATTCACCCCTCCACTTT.

The chain carries TRBV5-1 and TRBJ1-4; D perhaps matches TRBD1 (6 bases). The germline gives CDR1 SGHRS, CDR2 YFSETQ. CDR3 length: 16 amino acids. Between the trimmed V and J ends, which lost 5 bases and 8 bases, there was a span of 22 bases. The CDR3 nucleotides read TGCGCCAGCAGACCAACGGCGGGGGCTCTGGAGGAAAAACTGTTTTTT. Its translation is CASRPTAGALEEKLFF.

The chain couples TRBV19 to TRBJ1-2; 8 nucleotides match TRBD1. V was clipped by 8 bases and J by 6 bases; unmatched bases: 8. Germline CDR1 reads LNHDA; CDR2 reads SQIVND (reference sequence). The CDR3 is 13 residues long. The CDR3, as DNA: TGTGCCAGTGTAGGACCGGACAGGGATGGCTACACCTTC. It is translated as CASVGPDRDGYTF. Combining the CDR3 with reference TRBV19 and TRBJ1-2 gives the whole variable domain DGGITQSPKYLFRKEGQNVTLSCEQNLNHDAMYWYRQDPGQGLRLIYYSQIVNDFQKGDIAEGYSVSREKKESFPLTVTSAQKNPTAFYLCASVGPDRDGYTFGSGTRLTVV.

The chain joins TRBV18 to TRBJ2-1; D gene ambiguous. Germline loops: CDR1 KGHSH, CDR2 LQKENI. This CDR3 region has 14 residues. V lost 3 bases and J 0 bases, leaving 6 bases between the germline ends. CDR3 residues: CASSPKSSYNEQFF. CDR3 in DNA: TGTGCCAGCTCACCCAAGAGCTCCTACAATGAGCAGTTCTTC.

The CDR3 protein is CASGESGTPTDTQYF. The CDR3 bases are TGCGCCAGCGGTGAAAGCGGCACGCCCACAGATACGCAGTATTTT. The chain couples TRBV5-1 to TRBJ2-3, with D perhaps TRBD2 (5 bases). This CDR3 is built from 15 residues. Trimming left V 7 bases short and J 2 bases short, with 17 bases between. Germline V gene sequence: CDR1 SGHRS, CDR2 YFSETQ.